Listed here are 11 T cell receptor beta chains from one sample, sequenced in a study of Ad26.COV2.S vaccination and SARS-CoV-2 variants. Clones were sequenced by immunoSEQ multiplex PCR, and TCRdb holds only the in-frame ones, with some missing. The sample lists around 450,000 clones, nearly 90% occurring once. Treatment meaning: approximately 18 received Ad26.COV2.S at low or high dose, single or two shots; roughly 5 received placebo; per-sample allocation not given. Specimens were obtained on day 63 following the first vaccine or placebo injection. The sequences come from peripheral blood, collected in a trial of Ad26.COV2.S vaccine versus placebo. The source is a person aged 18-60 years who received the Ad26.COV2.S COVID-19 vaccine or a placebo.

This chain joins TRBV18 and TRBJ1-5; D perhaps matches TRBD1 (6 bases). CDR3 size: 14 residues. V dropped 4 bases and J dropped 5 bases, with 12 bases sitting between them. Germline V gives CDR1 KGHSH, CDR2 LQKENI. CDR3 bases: TGTGCCAGCTCACGCGCACAGGGCGATCAGCCCCAGCATTTT. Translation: CASSRAQGDQPQHF. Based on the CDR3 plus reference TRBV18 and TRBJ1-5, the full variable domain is NAGVMQNPRHLVRRRGQEARLRCSPMKGHSHVYWYRQLPEEGLKFMVYLQKENIIDESGMPKERFSAEFPKEGPSILRIQQVVRGDSAAYFCASSRAQGDQPQHFGDGTRLSIL.

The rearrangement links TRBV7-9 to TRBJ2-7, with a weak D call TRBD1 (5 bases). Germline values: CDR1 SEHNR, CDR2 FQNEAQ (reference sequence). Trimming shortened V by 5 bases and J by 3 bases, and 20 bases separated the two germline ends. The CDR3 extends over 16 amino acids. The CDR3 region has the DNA TGTGCCAGCAGCGGCTCCGCTTCATCAGGGAACTACGAGCAGTACGTC. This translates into CASSGSASSGNYEQYV.

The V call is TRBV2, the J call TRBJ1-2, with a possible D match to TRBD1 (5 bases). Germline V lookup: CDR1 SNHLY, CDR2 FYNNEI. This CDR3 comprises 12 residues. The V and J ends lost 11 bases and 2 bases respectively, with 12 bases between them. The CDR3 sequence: CAGSGDNYGYTF. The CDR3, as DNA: TGTGCCGGGAGTGGGGACAACTATGGCTACACCTTC. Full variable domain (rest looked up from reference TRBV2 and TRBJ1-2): EPEVTQTPSHQVTQMGQEVILRCVPISNHLYFYWYRQILGQKVEFLVSFYNNEISEKSEIFDDQFSVERPDGSNFTLKIRSTKLEDSAMYFCAGSGDNYGYTFGSGTRLTVV.

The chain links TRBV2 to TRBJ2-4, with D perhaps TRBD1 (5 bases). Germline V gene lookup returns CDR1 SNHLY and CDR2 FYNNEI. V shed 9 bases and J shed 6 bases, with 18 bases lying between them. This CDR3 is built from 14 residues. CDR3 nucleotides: TGTGCCAGTCTTCTGCAGGGTACGGGAAACATTCAGTACTTC. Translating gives CASLLQGTGNIQYF.

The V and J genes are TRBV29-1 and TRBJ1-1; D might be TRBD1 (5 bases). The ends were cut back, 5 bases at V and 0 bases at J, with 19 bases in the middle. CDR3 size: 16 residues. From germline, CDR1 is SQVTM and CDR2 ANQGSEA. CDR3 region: CSVSPRGRTMNTEAFF. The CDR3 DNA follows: TGCAGCGTTTCCCCACGGGGACGGACCATGAACACTGAAGCTTTCTTT.

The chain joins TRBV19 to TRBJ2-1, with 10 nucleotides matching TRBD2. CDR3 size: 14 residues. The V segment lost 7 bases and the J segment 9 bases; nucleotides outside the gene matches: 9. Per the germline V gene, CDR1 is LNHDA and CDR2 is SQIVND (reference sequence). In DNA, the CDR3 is TGTGCCAGTACTAAACTAGCGGGGTACGCTGAGCAGTTCTTC. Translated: CASTKLAGYAEQFF.

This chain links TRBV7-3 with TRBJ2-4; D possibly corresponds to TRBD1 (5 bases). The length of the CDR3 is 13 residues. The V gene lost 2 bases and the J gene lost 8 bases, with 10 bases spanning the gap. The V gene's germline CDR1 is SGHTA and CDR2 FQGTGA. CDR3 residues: CASSLGLGDIQYF. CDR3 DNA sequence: TGTGCCAGCAGCTTAGGGCTAGGGGACATTCAGTACTTC.

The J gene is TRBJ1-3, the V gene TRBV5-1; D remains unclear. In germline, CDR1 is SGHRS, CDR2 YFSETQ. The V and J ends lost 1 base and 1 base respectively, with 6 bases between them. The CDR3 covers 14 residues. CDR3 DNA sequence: TGCGCCAGCAGCTTGCGAGGGTCTGGAAACACCATATATTTT. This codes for CASSLRGSGNTIYF.

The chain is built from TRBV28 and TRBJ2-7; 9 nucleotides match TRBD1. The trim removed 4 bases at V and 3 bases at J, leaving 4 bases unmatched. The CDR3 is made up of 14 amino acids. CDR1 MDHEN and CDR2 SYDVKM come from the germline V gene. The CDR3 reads CASSSGTGYYEQYF. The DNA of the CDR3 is TGTGCCAGCAGTTCCGGGACAGGGTACTACGAGCAGTACTTC.

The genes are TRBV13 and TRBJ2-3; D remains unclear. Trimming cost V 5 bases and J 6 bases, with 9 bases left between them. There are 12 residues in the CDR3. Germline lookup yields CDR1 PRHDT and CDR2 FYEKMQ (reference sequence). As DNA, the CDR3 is TGTGCCAGCAGCCCCAGCTGGGATACGCAGTATTTT. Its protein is CASSPSWDTQYF.

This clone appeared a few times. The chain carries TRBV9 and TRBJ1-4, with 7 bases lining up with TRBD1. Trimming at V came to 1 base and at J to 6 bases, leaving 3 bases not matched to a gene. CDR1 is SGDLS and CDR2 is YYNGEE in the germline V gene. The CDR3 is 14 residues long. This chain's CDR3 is CASSVRDSYEKLFF. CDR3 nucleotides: TGTGCCAGCAGCGTAAGGGACAGCTATGAAAAACTGTTTTTT.